This TCR beta chain was recovered during a study of beta chain features in type 1 diabetes. Overall study context: The study examined about 110,000,000 sorted cells across all samples.

The authors reverse transcribed all of the isolated RNA, so sequencing captured expressed TCRB transcripts. Measured with immunoSEQ multiplex PCR; TCRdb has only the in-frame clones, and not every one. The sample shows just over 450,000 clones, around 30% of them seen only once. Study-wide results and caveats: Over-representation of high TCR-expressing cells was a possible consequence of cDNA sequencing. A moderate, significant TCRB CDR3 shortening appeared in type 1 diabetes across four CD4+ subsets. The study found fewer insertions and more deletions at VDJ junctions in type 1 diabetes patients.

The length of the CDR3 is 14 residues. V was pared by 2 bases and J by 6 bases, with 3 bases of the junction left unmatched. The V gene's germline CDR1 is MDHEN and CDR2 SYDVKM. A remark on this clone: The antigen is undetermined.

Sequenced input: naive CD4+ T cells from blood. The V call is TRBV28, the J call TRBJ1-2; 10 bases map to TRBD1. This sequence originates from a man aged 18 to 29 in good health. CDR3 residues: CASSLRGTGDGYTF. The DNA for the CDR3 is TGTGCCAGCAGTTTAAGAGGGACAGGGGATGGCTACACCTTC.